Each of the 27 T cell receptor beta chains below was sequenced from the same sample in a study of T cells in women clearing cervical HPV infection. The method was immunoSEQ multiplex PCR; TCRdb's version includes in-frame clones alone and lacks a portion of them. This specimen shows more than 40,000 clones; the ten leading clones hold around 7.6%. The sample comprised blood buffy coat. The receptor set was obtained from a woman aged 18-70 years with a cervical HPV16 infection that either progressed to CIN3+ or cleared (not recorded which).

A remark on this clone: The sequenced fragment ends 3 residues before the CDR3 boundary, so the rest is inferred from the germline J gene. V is TRBV19 and J is TRBJ1-5; D not certain. CDR1 and CDR2 (germline): LNHDA, SQIVND (reference sequence). The CDR3 has 17 amino acids. V lost 0 bases and J lost 3, with 15 bases in between. The CDR3 spells CASSIDNRRQNNQPQHF. The sequenced part of the CDR3 DNA is TGTGCCAGTAGTATAGATAATCGGCGGCAGAACAATCAGCCC.

Notes on this clone: From the germline J gene comes the end of the CDR3, since the read stops 3 residues before it. J is TRBJ2-3 and V is TRBV5-1; 11 bases line up with TRBD2. The CDR3 consists of 18 residues. The trim removed 3 bases at V and 1 base at J, leaving 10 bases unmatched. Per germline, CDR1 SGHRS and CDR2 YFSETQ. CDR3 sequence reads: CASSSLSGGAPGTDTQYF. The CDR3 bases that were read are TGCGCCAGCAGCTCCCTTAGCGGGGGGGCACCTGGCACAGATACG.

Regarding this clone: The CDR3 goes on 3 residues after the read ends, and that part is filled in from the germline J gene. This rearrangement joins TRBV18 to TRBJ2-1; maybe TRBD2 (6 bases). Deletions cut 1 base from V and 6 bases from J, with 13 bases between. Germline V lookup: CDR1 KGHSH, CDR2 LQKENI. CDR3 length: 15 amino acids. CDR3 residues: CASSPRSSDGNEQFF. The sequenced CDR3 bases are TGTGCCAGCTCACCACGGTCTAGCGATGGCAATGAG.

A note on this clone: The CDR3 end lies 3 residues beyond the end of the read and is filled in from the germline J gene. The chain combines TRBV29-1 with TRBJ1-1; D is unclear. Germline V gives CDR1 SQVTM, CDR2 ANQGSEA. The CDR3 has 13 amino acids. The V end lost 5 bases, the J end lost 1 base, and 11 bases lay between the germline ends. The part of the CDR3 DNA that was read is TGCAGCGTTATTGGCCGCCGGAACACTGAA. Residues: CSVIGRRNTE. From start to end, the CDR3 is CSVIGRRNTEAFF.

Details on this clone: With the read ending 3 residues before the CDR3 end, the germline J gene is used to fill in that end. The V and J genes are TRBV5-1 and TRBJ2-5, with TRBD2 matching 11 bases. V shed 5 bases and J 1 base; nucleotides not matched to a gene: 4. CDR1 and CDR2 (germline): SGHRS, YFSETQ. CDR3 length: 15 amino acids. CDR3 DNA (partial): TGCGCCAGCAGAATAGCGGGGGGGCCCCAAGAGACC. It specifies CASRIAGGPQET. The whole CDR3 protein is CASRIAGGPQETQYF.

Comments on this clone: With the read ending 3 residues before the CDR3 end, the germline J gene is used to fill in that end. V usage is TRBV7-2 and J usage is TRBJ2-3; no definite D call. CDR1 is SGHTA and CDR2 is FQGNSA in the germline V gene. Trimming shortened V by 5 bases and J by 2 bases, and 5 bases separated the two germline ends. The CDR3 runs to 12 residues. Here the CDR3 reads CASSPSTDTQYF. Incomplete CDR3 DNA: TGTGCCAGCAGCCCCTCCACAGATACG.

With respect to this clone: The read finishes 3 residues shy of the CDR3 end, and the germline J gene is used to complete it. The gene calls are TRBV13 and TRBJ2-3; D is unclear. The CDR3 is 14 residues long. The germline V gene encodes CDR1 PRHDT and CDR2 FYEKMQ (reference sequence). The V end lost 0 bases, the J end lost 3 bases, and 7 bases lay between the germline ends. The CDR3 DNA, read in part, is TGTGCCAGCAGCTTAGGCGCCAGAACAGATACG. This encodes CASSLGARTDT. In full, the CDR3 is CASSLGARTDTQYF.

To note about this clone: The read ends 3 residues shy of where the CDR3 ends; the end is completed using the germline J gene. The V gene is TRBV7-8, the J gene TRBJ1-1; TRBD1 agrees at 10 bases. The CDR3 extends over 15 amino acids. In germline, CDR1 is SGHVS, CDR2 FQNEAQ. Trimming removed 4 bases from V and 3 bases from J; junction bases left unmatched: 5. The CDR3 is CASSSTGTGDTEAFF. The CDR3 bases that were read are TGTGCCAGCAGCTCAACCGGGACAGGGGACACTGAA.

As for this clone: The read falls 3 residues short of the CDR3 end, and the missing part is taken from the germline J gene. J is TRBJ2-1 and V is TRBV20-1, with 10 bases that match TRBD2. Per the germline V gene, CDR1 is DFQATT and CDR2 is SNEGSKA (reference sequence). The V segment lost 1 base and the J segment 3 bases; nucleotides outside the gene matches: 9. CDR3 size: 17 residues. The CDR3 reads CSARATSGILGYNEQFF. CDR3 bases read: TGCAGTGCTAGAGCCACTAGCGGGATTTTAGGCTACAATGAG.

Of note for this clone: The missing CDR3 end, 3 residues past where the read stops, is filled in from the germline J gene. V and J are TRBV5-1 and TRBJ1-2; 10 bases map to TRBD1. The CDR3 sequence is 15 residues long. The V and J ends lost 5 bases and 3 bases, in that order; junction bases with no gene match: 7. The germline CDR1 and CDR2 sequences are SGHRS and YFSETQ. The CDR3 bases that were read are TGCGCCAGCAGATATCCCGGGACAGGGGACTATGGC. Translating it yields CASRYPGTGDYG. The whole CDR3 protein reads CASRYPGTGDYGYTF.

As regards this clone: The read is 3 residues too short to cover the CDR3 end, so that end is filled in from the germline J gene. V is TRBV19 and J is TRBJ2-2; D call uncertain. V gave up 8 bases and J gave up 1 base, with 2 bases separating them. CDR3 size: 11 residues. Germline V gene data show CDR1 as LNHDA and CDR2 as SQIVND (reference sequence). The CDR3 bases that were read are TGTGCCAGTCGGAACACCGGGGAG. It encodes CASRNTGE. The whole CDR3 is CASRNTGELFF.

As regards this clone: The CDR3 end falls 3 residues outside the read, so it is completed with the germline J gene. This rearrangement joins TRBV20-1 to TRBJ1-5; a possible D gene is TRBD1 (5 bases). CDR1 is DFQATT, CDR2 SNEGSKA, per germline (reference sequence). This CDR3 spans 15 amino acids. Trimming removed 1 base from V and 1 base from J, with 11 bases in between. The CDR3 region is CSARVPGSSNQPQHF. CDR3 DNA (partial): TGCAGTGCTAGAGTTCCAGGGTCGAGCAATCAGCCC.

CDR3 loop: CASSVGTANTGELFF. The CDR3 bases that were read are TGTGCCAGCAGCGTCGGGACAGCGAACACCGGGGAG. The chain is built from TRBV5-4 and TRBJ2-2; 7 bases are shared with TRBD1. The CDR3 end falls 3 residues outside the read, so it is completed with the germline J gene. Germline V lookup: CDR1 SGHNT, CDR2 YYREEE (reference sequence). CDR3 length equals 15 residues. After removal of 4 bases from V and 0 bases from J, the junction contained 3 bases not matched to a gene.

This chain's CDR3 is CASSTTDSFYNSPLHF. The DNA read from the CDR3 is TGTGCCAGCAGCACCACCGACAGTTTCTATAATTCACCC. V is TRBV27 and J is TRBJ1-6; a weak D match, TRBD1 (5 bases). The sequence runs out 3 residues before the end of the CDR3; the remainder is reconstructed from the germline J gene. Trimming removed 6 bases at V and 3 bases at J, with 15 bases between. The CDR3 consists of 16 residues. Germline CDR1 MNHEY, CDR2 SMNVEV (reference sequence).

The CDR3 reads CASSDAMPANEKLFF. The covered CDR3 bases are TGTGCCAGCAGTGATGCTATGCCGGCTAATGAAAAA. V gene TRBV2 combines with J gene TRBJ1-4; D unclear. The CDR3 end lies 3 residues beyond the end of the read and is filled in from the germline J gene. Trimming cost V 3 bases and J 3 bases, with 11 bases left between them. Germline loops: CDR1 SNHLY, CDR2 FYNNEI. The CDR3 has 15 residues.

In regard to this clone: From the germline J gene comes the end of the CDR3, since the read stops 3 residues before it. The V and J genes are TRBV9 and TRBJ1-4; TRBD1 agrees at 7 bases. Germline lookup yields CDR1 SGDLS and CDR2 YYNGEE. This CDR3 region has 14 residues. The V and J ends lost 0 bases and 7 bases, in that order; junction bases with no gene match: 3. The covered CDR3 bases are TGTGCCAGCAGCGTAGAGGGGGCCGGTGAAAAA. Amino acids: CASSVEGAGEK. The entire CDR3 is CASSVEGAGEKLFF.

A note on this clone: The read finishes 3 residues shy of the CDR3 end, and the germline J gene is used to complete it. The rearrangement joins TRBV29-1 to TRBJ1-5; 8 bases map to TRBD1. Germline V gives CDR1 SQVTM, CDR2 ANQGSEA. The CDR3 runs 14 residues. V was pared by 4 bases and J by 1 base, with 3 bases of the junction left unmatched. The covered CDR3 bases are TGCAGCGTTGGGTGGGACAGGAGCAATCAGCCC. As protein: CSVGWDRSNQP. The entire CDR3 protein is CSVGWDRSNQPQHF.

A note on this clone: The read terminates 3 residues before the CDR3 end, so the remaining end is supplied by the germline J gene. The sample carries other DNA sequences with the same CDR3. The rearrangement uses TRBV2 and TRBJ1-4, with D possibly TRBD1 on 6 matching bases. CDR3 length: 13 residues. Germline V gene data show CDR1 as SNHLY and CDR2 as FYNNEI. V was pared by 6 bases and J by 8 bases, with 13 bases between. CDR3 sequence reads: CASRLQGREKLFF. The part of the CDR3 DNA that was read is TGTGCCAGCAGGTTACAGGGAAGAGAAAAA.

Comment on this clone: At one boundary the junction diverges from the germline segment, which might be a read error. The CDR3 goes on 3 residues after the read ends, and that part is filled in from the germline J gene. The chain uses TRBV6-1 and TRBJ2-7; the match to TRBD2 covers 12 bases. Germline values: CDR1 MNHNS, CDR2 SASEGT. This CDR3 comprises 19 residues. CDR3 in amino acids: CASNEAEHLTSGRLHEQYF. CDR3 bases read: TGTGCCAGCAATGAAGCCGAACACCTTACTAGCGGGAGGCTCCACGAG.

The CDR3 here is CSVRQGNTEAFF. CDR3 DNA, as far as it was read: TGCAGTGTTCGACAGGGGAACACTGAA. The rearrangement uses TRBV20-1 and TRBJ1-1, with 7 bases matching TRBD1. The read ends 3 residues shy of where the CDR3 ends; the end is completed using the germline J gene. The CDR3 totals 12 residues. With 7 bases clipped from V and 1 base from J, the junction kept 3 bases outside the gene matches. CDR1 is DFQATT and CDR2 is SNEGSKA in the germline V gene (reference sequence).

As to this clone: The CDR3 is cut off 3 residues early in the read; its end comes from the germline J gene. This rearrangement joins TRBV7-9 to TRBJ2-7, with D possibly matching TRBD2 (5 bases). Germline CDR1 reads SEHNR; CDR2 reads FQNEAQ (reference sequence). The CDR3 extends over 14 amino acids. The V and J ends lost 5 bases and 3 bases respectively, with 14 bases between them. The CDR3 bases that were read are TGTGCCAGCAGCAGGACTCCCCGAGACTACGAG. Translation: CASSRTPRDYE. Given in full, the CDR3 is CASSRTPRDYEQYF.

Concerning this clone: The read finishes 3 residues shy of the CDR3 end, and the germline J gene is used to complete it. The chain links TRBV20-1 to TRBJ2-1; no clear D gene. The CDR3 is 14 amino acids. From germline, CDR1 is DFQATT and CDR2 SNEGSKA (reference sequence). Trimming removed 2 bases from V and 0 bases from J, with 8 bases in between. CDR3 sequence: CSARPASSYNEQFF. CDR3 DNA (partial): TGCAGTGCTAGACCAGCGAGCTCCTACAATGAG.

Regarding this clone: The read gets to within 3 residues of the CDR3 end, and the germline J gene fills in the rest. V and J are TRBV19 and TRBJ2-3, with 12 bases lining up with TRBD1. Unmatched junction bases numbered 13, after V lost 10 bases and J lost 8 bases. The CDR3 length is 15 residues. Germline V gene data show CDR1 as LNHDA and CDR2 as SQIVND (reference sequence). The CDR3 bases that were read are TGTGCCACCAAGACCGGGACAGGGGGCAAGGGTACG. It codes for CATKTGTGGKGT. The complete CDR3 reads CATKTGTGGKGTQYF.

In regard to this clone: The observed sequence ends 3 residues before the CDR3 terminus, with the missing tail filled in from the germline J gene. This chain connects TRBV5-5 to TRBJ1-1; 7 bases fit TRBD1. The CDR3 loop spans 14 amino acids. Losses at the gene ends were 5 bases for V and 1 base for J; bases not matched to a gene: 5. Germline V lookup: CDR1 SGHKS, CDR2 YYEKEE (reference sequence). The CDR3 sequence: CASRLDRENTEAFF. The sequenced part of the CDR3 DNA is TGTGCCAGCAGGTTAGACAGGGAGAACACTGAA.

Points on this clone: The read finishes 3 residues shy of the CDR3 end, and the germline J gene is used to complete it. The chain links TRBV2 to TRBJ1-3, with 12 bases matching TRBD1. Germline V CDR1 and CDR2: SNHLY, FYNNEI. V was pared by 6 bases and J by 2 bases, with 8 bases of the junction left unmatched. The CDR3 loop spans 17 amino acids. The part of the CDR3 DNA that was read is TGTGCCAGCAGCGGGACAGGGGGCGTTCATACTGGAAACACC. Its translation: CASSGTGGVHTGNT. The full CDR3 is CASSGTGGVHTGNTIYF.

With respect to this clone: The CDR3 is cut off 3 residues early in the read; its end comes from the germline J gene. The V gene is TRBV7-2, the J gene TRBJ1-5; 7 bases are a match to TRBD1. This CDR3 contains 15 residues. Germline assignment: CDR1 SGHTA and CDR2 FQGNSA. The V segment lost 6 bases and the J segment 3 bases; nucleotides outside the gene matches: 8. Partial CDR3 DNA: TGTGCCAGCAGTCGCAGACAGGGAAACAATCAGCCC. As protein: CASSRRQGNNQP. The full CDR3 protein is CASSRRQGNNQPQHF.

Points on this clone: The sequenced fragment ends 3 residues before the CDR3 boundary, so the rest is inferred from the germline J gene. This rearrangement joins TRBV20-1 to TRBJ2-1; 7 nucleotides match TRBD2. The V gene's germline CDR1 is DFQATT and CDR2 SNEGSKA (reference sequence). The V and J ends lost 6 bases and 7 bases, in that order; junction bases with no gene match: 18. This CDR3 spans 16 amino acids. The CDR3 bases that were read are TGCAGTGCCCCCCCGAATCTAGCGGAGATCGGGAATGAG. This sequence encodes CSAPPNLAEIGNE. The entire CDR3 is CSAPPNLAEIGNEQFF.